A single sample gave rise to the 9 T cell receptor beta chains below, sequenced in a study of graft-versus-host responses after intestinal transplantation. Produced via immunoSEQ multiplex PCR; TCRdb's table is partial and in-frame only. Among about 21,000 clones, 50% to 60% were seen once, and the ten largest hold over 1%. The material was alloreactive CD4+ T cells from a mixed lymphocyte reaction culture, obtained before intestinal transplant. The subset: CFSE-low proliferating T cells sorted from approximately six-day pre-transplant mixed lymphocyte reaction (GvH or HvG direction). Source of these receptors: a human patient who received an intestinal transplant.

This rearrangement joins TRBV21-1 to TRBJ1-5; TRBD1, the table's D call, lacks a check against the DNA. TRBV21-1 is a pseudogene segment. The CDR3 contains 15 residues. The CDR3 coding sequence is TGTGCCAGCAGCCCCTTGGCCGATAGCAATCAGCCCCAGCATTTT. As protein: CASSPLADSNQPQHF.

The V gene is TRBV18, the J gene TRBJ1-4, with D possibly TRBD1 on 5 matching bases. The CDR3 is 16 residues long. The germline V gene encodes CDR1 KGHSH and CDR2 LQKENI. Trimming shortened V by 6 bases and J by 1 base, and 15 bases separated the two germline ends. DNA of the CDR3: TGTGCCAGCTCGCAGAACCCCAGGGTAACTAATGAAAAACTGTTTTTT. Amino acids: CASSQNPRVTNEKLFF.

The CDR3 spells CASSPRQELTDTQYF. The CDR3 nucleotides are TGTGCCAGCTCACCACGACAGGAACTCACAGATACGCAGTATTTT. The chain combines TRBV18 with TRBJ2-3; tentative D call: TRBD1 (6 bases). The germline V and J ends were trimmed by 1 base and 2 bases, with 10 bases remaining between them. Germline V gene sequence: CDR1 KGHSH, CDR2 LQKENI. This CDR3 is built from 15 residues.

This rearrangement joins TRBV10-2 to TRBJ1-2; D unclear. The CDR3 sequence is 15 residues long. Trimming took 4 bases from V and 4 from J, leaving 16 bases between them. Germline CDR1 reads WSHSY; CDR2 reads SAAADI. CDR3 nucleotides: TGCGCCAGCAGTGTCCCCGCATTCCCTATCTATGGCTACACCTTC. This translates into CASSVPAFPIYGYTF.

The chain couples TRBV4-1 to TRBJ1-3, with no clear D. The CDR3 covers 15 residues. Per the germline V gene, CDR1 is MGHRA and CDR2 is YSYEKL. Trimming stripped 1 base from V and 0 bases from J, with 7 bases between. The CDR3 loop is CASSQARGSGNTIYF. As DNA, the CDR3 is TGCGCCAGCAGCCAAGCTCGGGGCTCTGGAAACACCATATATTTT.

The rearrangement uses TRBV30 and TRBJ1-2; TRBD1 might be the D (6 bases). CDR3 size: 12 residues. CDR1 is GTSNPN and CDR2 is SVGIG in the germline V gene (reference sequence). V lost 1 base to trimming and J lost 3 bases, with 6 bases between them. The CDR3 protein is CAWSAGDYGYTF. CDR3 in DNA: TGTGCCTGGAGTGCAGGGGACTATGGCTACACCTTC.

J is TRBJ1-2 and V is TRBV4-3, with 7 positions matching TRBD1. Germline-derived CDR1 and CDR2 are LGHNA and YSLEER. The CDR3 runs to 17 residues. Trimming removed 0 bases from V and 2 bases from J; junction bases left unmatched: 9. CDR3 nucleotide sequence: TGCGCCAGCAGCCAAGAGATCGACAGGGTTCAGAACTATGGCTACACCTTC. Protein: CASSQEIDRVQNYGYTF.

The V and J genes are TRBV28 and TRBJ2-7; 8 bases agree with TRBD2. After removal of 2 bases from V and 0 bases from J, the junction contained 0 bases not matched to a gene. This CDR3 is built from 14 residues. CDR1 is MDHEN and CDR2 is SYDVKM in the germline V gene. This CDR3 reads CASSLAGGSYEQYF. The CDR3 nucleotides read TGTGCCAGCAGTTTAGCGGGGGGCTCCTACGAGCAGTACTTC.

CDR3 protein: CSVEGPLSDTQYF. In DNA form, the CDR3 reads TGCAGCGTTGAGGGCCCCCTCTCAGATACGCAGTATTTT. The V call is TRBV29-1, the J call TRBJ2-3, with D hard to call. Germline V lookup: CDR1 SQVTM, CDR2 ANQGSEA. CDR3 length equals 13 residues. V was pared by 3 bases and J by 4 bases, with 11 bases between.